This T cell receptor beta chain was found in a study of T-cell reconstitution after alpha-beta-depleted transplantation in children. Molecular barcoding with unique molecular identifiers was used for the TCRbeta library. Each CDR3 protein is one row after TCRdb ran MiXCR on the PCR reads. The sample yields around 500,000 distinct CDR3 sequences, 23% seen once. With regard to this clonotype: Its antigen is not identified.

V lost 1 base, J lost 10 bases, and 3 bases stayed unmatched. CDR1 and CDR2 (germline): SEHNR, FQNEAQ (reference sequence). This CDR3 has 13 residues. Points from the study as a whole: Roughly two months post-transplant, alpha-beta T cells reportedly originated from several hundred graft clones that had expanded. Newly produced T cells mostly accounted for T-cell counts and diversity one year post-transplant. Where some patients showed high TCRbeta diversity at day 60, it came from recipient T cells and thymic progenitors that had survived.

V and J are TRBV7-9 and TRBJ2-7; 11 bases are shared with TRBD1. This sequence originates from a boy in the first two years of life who had a stem cell transplant for acute myeloid leukemia, so the T cells may come from the graft donor. Sequences were derived from PBMCs, mostly from graft donor cells, sampled 360 days after TCRalphabeta/CD19-depleted stem cell transplant. CDR3 in amino acids: CASSLDGTGGQYV. CDR3 sequence (DNA): TGTGCCAGCAGCTTAGATGGGACAGGGGGACAGTACGTC.